This TCR beta chain originates from a study of blood T cell repertoires in COVID-19. Study context: The United States, Italy and Spain provided the acute and convalescent COVID-19 samples. Sample material is recorded as cDNA or gDNA derived from T cells, B-cell-depleted T cells, or PBMCs.

With 7 bases removed from V and 1 base from J, the gap between germline ends came to 12 bases. The CDR3 is 14 residues long. From germline, CDR1 is LNHDA and CDR2 SQIVND (reference sequence). The method was immunoSEQ multiplex PCR; TCRdb's version includes in-frame clones alone and lacks a portion of them. The sample records roughly 150,000 clones, roughly four fifths being singletons. Sequencing was performed on peripheral blood. V is TRBV19 and J is TRBJ2-3, with D perhaps TRBD1 (6 bases). This TCR came from an elderly woman with COVID-19, enrolled during active disease. CDR3 DNA sequence: TGTGCCAGTACCTCGGGACAAGGCACAGATACGCAGTATTTT. This codes for CASTSGQGTDTQYF.